These 16 T cell receptor beta chains were sequenced from one sample in a study of blood T cell repertoires in COVID-19. The data were produced by immunoSEQ multiplex PCR, yet TCRdb's version contains in-frame clones alone and is incomplete. The sample holds around 94,000 clones, approximately 80% seen once. The sample taken for sequencing was peripheral blood. The receptor source for this set is a human donor in a cohort sampled during active COVID-19.

The chain has TRBV7-9 and TRBJ2-3, with D tentatively TRBD2 (6 bases). This CDR3 is built from 14 residues. The V end lost 4 bases, the J end lost 9 bases, and 17 bases lay between the germline ends. Germline values: CDR1 SEHNR, CDR2 FQNEAQ (reference sequence). The CDR3 coding sequence is TGTGCCAGCAGCTCCACTGGGCAGGGAGGCACGCAGTATTTT. Translating gives CASSSTGQGGTQYF.

This clone was found a few times. V and J are TRBV4-2 and TRBJ1-5; perhaps TRBD1 as D (5 bases). The V end lost 0 bases, the J end lost 6 bases, and 12 bases lay between the germline ends. The germline V gene has CDR1 LGHNA and CDR2 YNFKEQ. CDR3 length equals 15 residues. The DNA of the CDR3 is TGTGCCAGCAGCCAAGAACTTCCAGGGTTTCAGCCCCAGCATTTT. Its translation: CASSQELPGFQPQHF.

This clone was seen a few times. The chain combines TRBV5-1 with TRBJ2-2; 7 bases align to TRBD1. The CDR3 is made up of 13 amino acids. Trimming took 3 bases from V and 6 from J; bases not matched to a gene: 2. CDR1 and CDR2 from the germline V gene are SGHRS and YFSETQ. Here the CDR3 reads CASSWDSSGELFF. CDR3 in DNA: TGCGCCAGCAGCTGGGACAGCTCCGGGGAGCTGTTTTTT.

The rearrangement joins TRBV5-4 to TRBJ2-7; 8 bases line up with TRBD2. The CDR3 is 17 residues long. J gave up 0 bases and V 0 bases, and 8 bases lay outside the gene matches. CDR1 and CDR2 (germline): SGHNT, YYREEE (reference sequence). CDR3 DNA: TGTGCCAGCAGCTTGGGCCCGAATGCGGGAGGCTCCTACGAGCAGTACTTC. This translates into CASSLGPNAGGSYEQYF.

The chain joins TRBV19 to TRBJ1-4; unclear D gene. This CDR3 region has 12 residues. The V end lost 7 bases, the J end lost 8 bases, and 11 bases lay between the germline ends. CDR1 LNHDA and CDR2 SQIVND come from the germline V gene (reference sequence). The CDR3 DNA is TGTGCCAGTACTCGTAGCTCAGAAAAACTGTTTTTT. It codes for CASTRSSEKLFF.

The chain has TRBV6-2 or TRBV6-3 and TRBJ2-2, with a tentative D call TRBD1 (6 bases). The germline CDR1 and CDR2 sequences are MNHEY and SVGEGT. Between the trimmed V and J ends, which lost 2 bases and 6 bases, there was a span of 16 bases. CDR3 size: 16 residues. The CDR3 protein is CASSYDPNRVPGELFF. The CDR3 nucleotides are TGTGCCAGCAGTTACGACCCCAACAGGGTCCCCGGGGAGCTGTTTTTT.

The gene calls are TRBV13 and TRBJ1-1; D is ambiguous. Germline-derived CDR1 and CDR2 are PRHDT and FYEKMQ (reference sequence). The germline V and J ends were trimmed by 5 bases and 4 bases, with 17 bases remaining between them. The CDR3 has 15 residues. CDR3 sequence reads: CASSPSGVRFTEAFF. The CDR3 coding sequence is TGTGCCAGCAGCCCCTCCGGGGTGCGATTCACTGAAGCTTTCTTT.

J is TRBJ1-6 and V is TRBV19; D is possibly TRBD1 (5 bases). V lost 7 bases and J lost 9, with 16 bases in between. Germline V CDR1 and CDR2: LNHDA, SQIVND (reference sequence). CDR3 length: 14 amino acids. This chain's CDR3 is CASNGQGRGSPLHF. The CDR3 nucleotides read TGTGCCAGTAATGGACAAGGGCGTGGTTCACCCCTCCACTTT.

The chain recombines TRBV6-6 with TRBJ2-3; unclear D gene. Germline V gene sequence: CDR1 MNHNY, CDR2 SVGAGI (reference sequence). The CDR3 has 14 amino acids. Trimming removed 7 bases at V and 0 bases at J, with 11 bases between. For the CDR3, the DNA is TGTGCCAGCAAAATAACTACTAGCACAGATACGCAGTATTTT. Translated, it gives CASKITTSTDTQYF.

The rearrangement uses TRBV5-8 and TRBJ2-1, with a possible D match to TRBD1 (7 bases). Trimming took off 3 bases at V and 0 bases at J, with 13 bases between the two ends. The germline gives CDR1 SGHTS, CDR2 YDEGEE. The CDR3 runs 16 residues. CDR3 coding DNA: TGTGCCAGCAGCTCGGGGGACAGAGTCTCCTACAATGAGCAGTTCTTC. Its translation is CASSSGDRVSYNEQFF.

V and J are TRBV6-2 or TRBV6-3 and TRBJ2-3; TRBD2 aligns across 8 bases. The CDR3 extends over 15 amino acids. CDR1 is MNHEY and CDR2 is SVGEGT in the germline V gene. The V gene end was trimmed by 5 bases and the J gene end by 1 base; junction bases not matched to a gene: 5. The CDR3 coding sequence is TGTGCCAGCAGTAAGCGGGGGCCGGGCACAGATACGCAGTATTTT. Encoded protein: CASSKRGPGTDTQYF.

This chain joins TRBV7-2 and TRBJ2-3; 14 positions match TRBD2. CDR3 length: 15 amino acids. V dropped 5 bases and J dropped 4; count of bases not matched to a gene: 2. The germline V gene encodes CDR1 SGHTA and CDR2 FQGNSA. The CDR3 nucleotides read TGTGCCAGCAGCCGGGGACTAGCGGGGGCAGATACGCAGTATTTT. It encodes CASSRGLAGADTQYF.

The table lists this clone with a few counts. The chain uses TRBV19 and TRBJ1-5; D is uncertain. This CDR3 has 14 residues. V lost 3 bases and J 5 bases, leaving 11 bases between the germline ends. Germline V gives CDR1 LNHDA, CDR2 SQIVND (reference sequence). The CDR3 nucleotides are TGTGCCAGTAGTATGGTGGCTCCGCATCAGCCCCAGCATTTT. It encodes CASSMVAPHQPQHF.

V usage is TRBV18 and J usage is TRBJ2-7, with 8 bases fitting TRBD1. The germline V gene encodes CDR1 KGHSH and CDR2 LQKENI. The ends lost 2 bases at V and 0 bases at J; junction bases unmatched: 3. CDR3 length equals 15 residues. CDR3 nucleotide sequence: TGTGCCAGCTCACCATGGGACAGGCCCTCCTACGAGCAGTACTTC. This encodes CASSPWDRPSYEQYF. Looking up the rest from reference TRBV18 and TRBJ2-7 gives the full variable domain: NAGVMQNPRHLVRRRGQEARLRCSPMKGHSHVYWYRQLPEEGLKFMVYLQKENIIDESGMPKERFSAEFPKEGPSILRIQQVVRGDSAAYFCASSPWDRPSYEQYFGPGTRLTVT.

This chain uses TRBV15 with TRBJ2-2; no reliable D call. The germline gives CDR1 LNHNV, CDR2 YYDKDF (reference sequence). Trimming shortened V by 0 bases and J by 0 bases, and 11 bases separated the two germline ends. This CDR3 region has 17 residues. DNA of the CDR3: TGTGCCACCAGCAGAGATCCCGGAGCCGCGAACACCGGGGAGCTGTTTTTT. Its translation: CATSRDPGAANTGELFF.

The J gene is TRBJ1-6, the V gene TRBV7-2; 8 nucleotides line up with TRBD1. Trimming cost V 5 bases and J 4 bases; bases outside gene matches: 4. Germline V gives CDR1 SGHTA, CDR2 FQGNSA. The CDR3 contains 15 residues. DNA for the CDR3: TGTGCCAGCAGCCCAGGGGGCGGATATAATTCACCCCTCCACTTT. Its translation is CASSPGGGYNSPLHF.